The rows below give T cell receptor beta chains drawn from one sample of a study of ipilimumab plus nivolumab after autologous stem cell transplantation. Assay used: immunoSEQ multiplex PCR; TCRdb lists only in-frame clones, some missing. Counted here are more than 13,000 clones, approximately 75% occurring once; the ten biggest clones make up under 11%. The source was PBMCs, collected in a trial of ipilimumab plus nivolumab as post-transplant consolidation. The receptors shown here come from a male donor with primary mediastinal lymphoma. Both conserved end residues are part of each CDR3. A D gene is named only where the DNA matches it firmly. Where a row states a size, it is once, few, many or the class of an expanded clone; other rows omit it.

TRBJ2-3,.,TRBV7-2,.,TGTGCCAGCAGCTTAGGAGGGGGGCGCGCAGATACGCAGTATTTT,CASSLGGGRADTQYF
TRBJ2-7,.,TRBV7-9,TRBD2,TGTGCCAGCAGCTTAGTGGTGACTAGCGACTCCTACGAGCAGTACTTC,CASSLVVTSDSYEQYF
TRBJ2-3,.,TRBV11-2,.,TGTGCCAGCAGCTTGACTTTCACAGGTACCACAGATACGCAGTATTTT,CASSLTFTGTTDTQYF
TRBJ2-1,.,TRBV7-9,.,TGTGCCAGCAGCATTACGACATGGGGGTACGATGAGCAGTTCTTC,CASSITTWGYDEQFF
TRBJ1-1,.,TRBV11-2,TRBD1,TGTGCCAGCAGCTGGGGGGACAGACGCTGGAACACTGAAGCTTTCTTT,CASSWGDRRWNTEAFF
TRBJ1-6,.,TRBV7-2,.,TGTGCCAGCAGCCCGGGACTAAATAATTCACCCCTCCACTTT,CASSPGLNNSPLHF
TRBJ2-3,.,TRBV15,TRBD2,TGTGCCACCAGCGGACTAGCCTCAGATACGCAGTATTTT,CATSGLASDTQYF
TRBJ1-2,.,TRBV4-2,.,TGTGCCAGCAGCCCAGCCCTAGACAGTTCCTATGGCTACACCTTC,CASSPALDSSYGYTF
TRBJ2-2,.,TRBV2,.,TGTGCCAGCAGTGAACTAGCGCCGAACACCGGGGAGCTGTTTTTT,CASSELAPNTGELFF
TRBJ2-3,.,TRBV9,TRBD1,TGTGCCAGCAGCGTAGAAGGGGGCAGCACAGATACGCAGTATTTT,CASSVEGGSTDTQYF
TRBJ2-7,.,TRBV28,.,TGTGCCAGCAGTTTTGACCTGGGGCTTATATCCTACGAGCAGTACTTC,CASSFDLGLISYEQYF
TRBJ1-1,few,TRBV19,.,TGTGCCAGTACCTTTTTGGCGAACACTGAAGCTTTCTTT,CASTFLANTEAFF
TRBJ2-7,.,TRBV28,.,TGTGCCAGCAGCTCGAGGGGGGTGCACGACGAGCAGTACTTC,CASSSRGVHDEQYF
TRBJ1-4,.,TRBV9,.,TGTGCCAGCAGCGGGGACGTCCGGGAAAAACTGTTTTTT,CASSGDVREKLFF
TRBJ1-2,once,TRBV5-1,.,TGCGCCAGCAGCTTGGCCGGGGGCCAGGGGTCCAACTATGGCTACACCTTC,CASSLAGGQGSNYGYTF
TRBJ2-7,.,TRBV5-6,.,TGTGCCAGCAGCAATGAAAGGGACCGCCAAGGTGGCTACGAGCAGTACTTC,CASSNERDRQGGYEQYF
TRBJ2-5,.,TRBV13,.,TGTGCCAGCAGCTTAGGGCCCCAAGAGACCCAGTACTTC,CASSLGPQETQYF
TRBJ2-2,few,TRBV7-6,TRBD2,TGTGCCAGCAGGCGGGGGGCAGCCGGGGAGCTGTTTTTT,CASRRGAAGELFF
TRBJ2-3,.,TRBV2,.,TGTGCCAGCAGGTCCGGGACCACCAGCCCCGAAACAGATACGCAGTATTTT,CASRSGTTSPETDTQYF
TRBJ1-2,.,TRBV30,.,TGTGCCTGCCCACCGGGGGGAGAGGACTATGGCTACACCTTC,CACPPGGEDYGYTF
TRBJ2-5,.,TRBV7-2,.,TGTGCCAGCAGCTTAGTCTTAGAGACCCAGTACTTC,CASSLVLETQYF
TRBJ2-5,.,TRBV7-8,.,TGTGCCAGCAGCTTAGATCGAGAGACCCAGTACTTC,CASSLDRETQYF
TRBJ1-2,.,TRBV28,.,TGTGCCAGCAGTGTTGGTTATGGCTACACCTTC,CASSVGYGYTF
TRBJ1-5,.,TRBV9,.,TGTGCCAGCAGCGTGGCAAATAGCAATCAGCCCCAGCATTTT,CASSVANSNQPQHF
TRBJ2-5,few,TRBV27,.,TGTGCCAGCAGTTTATATAGGGGGGGGACCCAGTACTTC,CASSLYRGGTQYF
TRBJ1-4,large,TRBV5-1,TRBD1,TGCGCCAGCAGCTTCACAGGGGTTGAAAAACTGTTTTTT,CASSFTGVEKLFF
TRBJ2-3,.,TRBV30,.,TGTGCCTGGAGTGTACCAGGGGCAGATACGCAGTATTTT,CAWSVPGADTQYF
TRBJ2-3,.,TRBV25-1,.,TGTGCCAGCAGTGACTCGGAGGGGAGTGAGCAGTATTTT,CASSDSEGSEQYF
TRBJ2-2,.,TRBV30,.,TGTGCCTGGAGTGTACTTATTGGAGAGGAGCTGTTTTTT,CAWSVLIGEELFF
TRBJ1-1,few,TRBV5-8,.,TGTGCCAGCAGCACCCGTTCGGCGACCACTGAAGCTTTCTTT,CASSTRSATTEAFF
TRBJ2-5,.,TRBV6-5,TRBD2,TGTGCCAGCAGTTTTCGAGCGGGAGGGCCCAGGGAGACCCAGTACTTC,CASSFRAGGPRETQYF
TRBJ1-5,.,TRBV27,.,TGTGCCAGCAGTTTGAGAGTATTTCAGCCCCAGCATTTT,CASSLRVFQPQHF
TRBJ2-2,once,TRBV10-1,TRBD2,TGCGCCACCGGACTAGCGGGAGTTGACACCGGGGAGCTGTTTTTT,CATGLAGVDTGELFF
TRBJ2-5,few,TRBV29-1,TRBD2,TGCAGCGTTGAAGAAGGGACTAGCGGGAGCCGACGTGGGGGGTTGTCCCAAGAGACCCAGTACTTC,CSVEEGTSGSRRGGLSQETQYF
TRBJ1-1,.,TRBV10-1,.,TGCGCCAGCAGTGAGTCGATGATCACAGGGAAAACTGAAGCTTTCTTT,CASSESMITGKTEAFF
TRBJ2-3,.,TRBV11-3,.,TGTGCCAGCAGCCCAGGGGGGAGCACAGATACGCAGTATTTT,CASSPGGSTDTQYF
TRBJ1-4,.,TRBV13,.,TGTGCCAGCAGCCCTCGGTGGGGGGAGAAACTGTTTTTT,CASSPRWGEKLFF
TRBJ2-1,.,TRBV5-1,.,TGCGCCAGCAGCTTGGAACTAGCCCTCGATGAGCAGTTCTTC,CASSLELALDEQFF
TRBJ1-4,.,TRBV5-1,.,TGCGCCAGCAGCTTGACGGGGCAGAATGAAAAACTGTTTTTT,CASSLTGQNEKLFF
TRBJ2-7,.,TRBV28,TRBD2,TGTGCCAGCAGCAGCTCGGGACTAGCGGGATCCTACGAGCAGTACTTC,CASSSSGLAGSYEQYF
TRBJ1-2,.,TRBV18,TRBD1,TGTGCCAGCTCACCACGCACAGGGGACAGGGGGCCTCACGGCTACACCTTC,CASSPRTGDRGPHGYTF
TRBJ1-2,.,TRBV27,TRBD1,TGTGCCAGCAGTTTAGCCGGGACAGGGCTTGGCTACACCTTC,CASSLAGTGLGYTF
TRBJ1-6,.,TRBV6-5,TRBD1,TGTGCCAGCAGTTACCGACAGGGCGACTCACCCCTCCACTTT,CASSYRQGDSPLHF
TRBJ1-2,.,TRBV7-2,.,TGTGCCAGCAGCGAACGGAACTATGGCTACACCTTC,CASSERNYGYTF
TRBJ2-7,.,TRBV7-6,TRBD1,TGTGCCAGCAGCGCTTTCCCGGGACAGGGCTCAGGCTATAACGAGCAGTACTTC,CASSAFPGQGSGYNEQYF
TRBJ2-2,once,TRBV29-1,.,TGCAGCGTTGTGGTTCCAGCATCCGGGGAGCTGTTTTTT,CSVVVPASGELFF
TRBJ2-2,.,TRBV7-9,TRBD2,TGTGCCAGCAGCCCCCCCGGGACTAGCACGAACACCGGGGAGCTGTTTTTT,CASSPPGTSTNTGELFF
TRBJ2-2,once,TRBV5-6,.,TGTGCCAGCAGCTTGGAGATGCGTAACACCGGGGAGCTGTTTTTT,CASSLEMRNTGELFF
TRBJ1-5,.,TRBV6-1,TRBD1,TGTGCCAGCAGTGAAGATCCGACAGGGGGAGGTCAGCCCCAGCATTTT,CASSEDPTGGGQPQHF
TRBJ2-5,few,TRBV5-4,.,TGTGCCAGCAGCTTGGAGGGTTGGGAGACCCAGTACTTC,CASSLEGWETQYF
TRBJ2-3,.,TRBV6-1,TRBD2,TGTGCCAGCAGTGGATCTGCGGGGGGGCCATTTGATACGCAGTATTTT,CASSGSAGGPFDTQYF
TRBJ2-7,.,TRBV6-5,.,TGTGCCAGCAGAGCGCGCTCCTACGAGCAGTACTTC,CASRARSYEQYF
TRBJ2-7,once,TRBV5-1,TRBD1,TGCGCCAGCAGCTTGGAGGGGGCCCACGAGCAGTACTTC,CASSLEGAHEQYF
TRBJ2-7,.,TRBV15,.,TGTGCCACCAGCGGTGGCCACTCCTACGAGCAGTACTTC,CATSGGHSYEQYF
TRBJ2-3,.,TRBV5-4,.,TGTGCCAGCAGCTTGTTTGGGGGCTTGGATACGCAGTATTTT,CASSLFGGLDTQYF